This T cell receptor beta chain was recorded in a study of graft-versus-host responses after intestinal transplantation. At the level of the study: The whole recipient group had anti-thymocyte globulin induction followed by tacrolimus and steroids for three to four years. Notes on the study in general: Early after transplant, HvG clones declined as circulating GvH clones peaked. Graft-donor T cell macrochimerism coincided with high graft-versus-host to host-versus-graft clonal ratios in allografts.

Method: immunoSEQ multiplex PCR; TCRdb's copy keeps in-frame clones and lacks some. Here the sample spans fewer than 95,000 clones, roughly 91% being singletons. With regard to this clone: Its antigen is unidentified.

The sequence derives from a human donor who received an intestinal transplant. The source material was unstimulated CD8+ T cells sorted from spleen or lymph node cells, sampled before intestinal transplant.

CDR3 DNA: TGTGCCAGTAGTCCTTGGGGTGAGGGTCTTAATTCACCCCTCCACTTT. Translated, it gives CASSPWGEGLNSPLHF. The chain is built from TRBV19 and TRBJ1-6; unclear D gene. The CDR3 is 16 amino acids. The germline CDR1 and CDR2 sequences are LNHDA and SQIVND (reference sequence). The germline V and J ends were trimmed by 5 bases and 6 bases, with 17 bases remaining between them.